A selection of T cell receptor beta chains follows, all from one sample in a study of blood T cells in healthy people across ages. MiXCR, run by TCRdb on the 5' RACE reads, gives a single entry per CDR3 protein. Of fewer than 2 million distinct CDR3 sequences listed, approximately 40% are singletons. Material: blood. The source is a human donor in good health. The CDR3 runs from the conserved cysteine through the conserved F or W. Not all rows give a size; the values are once, few, many and, for expanded clones, a class.

TRBJ2-5	TRBV20-1	once	CSARVARETQYF
TRBJ1-1	TRBV7-2	-	CASSFKWAGITEAFF
TRBJ2-7	TRBV5-1	-	CASGLGQLYEQYF
TRBJ1-2	TRBV7-2	few	CASSSRGRHGYTF
TRBJ2-3	TRBV4-2	-	CASSQVYGGVLTDTQYF
TRBJ1-1	TRBV7-3	few	CASSSVPGQGLAFF
TRBJ1-2	TRBV10-3	-	CAIGGDRGHDYTF
TRBJ2-1	TRBV15	few	CATSRDQGSDDEQFF
TRBJ1-1	TRBV7-9	few	CASSLEHRSRGMNTEAFF
TRBJ2-3	TRBV7-6	-	CASSFDSSARPRTDTQYF
TRBJ2-3	TRBV12-3/TRBV12-4	-	CASSYEGGTDTQYF
TRBJ2-1	TRBV27	-	CASSLSEDGYNEQFF
TRBJ2-7	TRBV5-1	-	CASDMGSAGPHEQYF
TRBJ2-1	TRBV12-3/TRBV12-4	-	CASNREANEQFF
TRBJ2-2	TRBV15	-	CATSREEGRGNTGELFF
TRBJ1-6	TRBV7-6	-	CASSSFISPLHF
TRBJ1-1	TRBV7-2	-	CASSLGQSFIGTEAFF
TRBJ1-2	TRBV5-1	-	CASSLGRRLVKGYGYTF
TRBJ1-1	TRBV2	-	CASRGQVGTEAFF
TRBJ2-7	TRBV7-8	once	CASSLSGTGLTSYEQYF
TRBJ2-5	TRBV6-6	-	CASSYPERGGLETQYF
TRBJ2-1	TRBV5-4	-	CATERGSNNEQFF
TRBJ2-3	TRBV3-1	-	CASSQEIFTGERNTQYF
TRBJ2-7	TRBV4-3	few	CASSQGTGEAYEQYF
TRBJ2-5	TRBV15	-	CATSTWTEQETQYF
TRBJ2-2	TRBV28	-	CAHKRAGVAGELFF
TRBJ2-3	TRBV20-1	-	CSARDSGASTDTQYF
TRBJ1-5	TRBV12-3/TRBV12-4	many	CASSFDSNQPQHF
TRBJ2-6	TRBV4-3	-	CASSQEQGQSGANVLTF
TRBJ1-2	TRBV7-9	-	CASGREVDGYTF
TRBJ2-1	TRBV2	few	CASSEAGGGGVRDNEQFF
TRBJ1-4	TRBV5-1	few	CASSVASWTGRNEKLFF
TRBJ1-1	TRBV4-3	few	CASSLRPGADSDTEAFF